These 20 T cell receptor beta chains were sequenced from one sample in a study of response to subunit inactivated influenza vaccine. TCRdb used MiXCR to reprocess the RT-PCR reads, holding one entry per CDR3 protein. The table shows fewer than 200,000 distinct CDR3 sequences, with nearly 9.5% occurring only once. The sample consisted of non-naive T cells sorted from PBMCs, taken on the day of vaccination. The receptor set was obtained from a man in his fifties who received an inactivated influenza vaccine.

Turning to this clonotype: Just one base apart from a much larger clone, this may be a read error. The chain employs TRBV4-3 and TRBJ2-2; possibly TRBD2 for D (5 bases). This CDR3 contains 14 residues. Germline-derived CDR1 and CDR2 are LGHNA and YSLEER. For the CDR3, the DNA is TGCGCCAGCAGCCAAGTCCCGGGTTCCGGGAAGCTGTTTTTT. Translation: CASSQVPGSGKLFF.

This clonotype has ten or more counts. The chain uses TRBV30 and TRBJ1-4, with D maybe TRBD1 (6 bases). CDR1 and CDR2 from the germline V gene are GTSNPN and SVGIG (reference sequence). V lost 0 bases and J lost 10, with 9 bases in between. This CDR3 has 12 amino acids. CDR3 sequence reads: CAWSVEGGKLFF. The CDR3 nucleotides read TGTGCCTGGAGTGTTGAAGGGGGAAAACTGTTTTTT.

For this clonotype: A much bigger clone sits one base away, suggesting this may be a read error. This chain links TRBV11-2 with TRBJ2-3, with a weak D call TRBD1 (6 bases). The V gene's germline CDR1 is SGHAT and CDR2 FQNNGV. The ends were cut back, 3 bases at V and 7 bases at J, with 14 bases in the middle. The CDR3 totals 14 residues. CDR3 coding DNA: TGTGCCAGCAGCTTTAAAGGACAGACATATACGCAGTATTTT. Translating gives CASSFKGQTYTQYF.

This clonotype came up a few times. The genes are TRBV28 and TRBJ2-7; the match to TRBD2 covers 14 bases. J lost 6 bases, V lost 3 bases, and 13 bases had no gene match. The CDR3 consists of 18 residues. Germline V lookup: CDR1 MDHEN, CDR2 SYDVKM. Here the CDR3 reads CASSLALPGTSGRSEQYF. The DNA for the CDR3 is TGTGCCAGCAGTTTGGCGCTACCCGGGACTAGCGGGAGATCCGAGCAGTACTTC.

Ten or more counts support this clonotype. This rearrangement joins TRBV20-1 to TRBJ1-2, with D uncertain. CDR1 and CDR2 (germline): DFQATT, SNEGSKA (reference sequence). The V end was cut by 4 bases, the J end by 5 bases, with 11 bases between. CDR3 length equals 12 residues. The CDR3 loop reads CSATDDGYGYTF. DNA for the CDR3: TGCAGTGCTACCGATGATGGGTATGGCTACACCTTC.

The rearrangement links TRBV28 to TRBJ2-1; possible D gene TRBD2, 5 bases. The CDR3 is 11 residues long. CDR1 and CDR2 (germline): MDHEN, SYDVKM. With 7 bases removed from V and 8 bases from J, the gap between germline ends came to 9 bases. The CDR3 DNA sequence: TGTGCCAGCATAGCGATTGATGAGCAGTTCTTC. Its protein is CASIAIDEQFF.

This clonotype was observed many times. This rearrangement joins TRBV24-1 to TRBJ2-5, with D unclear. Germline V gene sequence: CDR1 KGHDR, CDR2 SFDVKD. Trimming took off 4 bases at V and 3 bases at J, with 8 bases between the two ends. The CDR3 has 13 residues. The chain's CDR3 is CATSEFWEETQYF. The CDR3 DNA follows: TGTGCCACCAGTGAATTCTGGGAAGAGACCCAGTACTTC.

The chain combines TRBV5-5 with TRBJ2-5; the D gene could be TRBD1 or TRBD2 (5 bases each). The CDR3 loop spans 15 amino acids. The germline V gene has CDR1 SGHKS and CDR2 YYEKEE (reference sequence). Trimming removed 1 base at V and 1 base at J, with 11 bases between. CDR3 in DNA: TGTGCCAGCAGCTTGCGCCCGGGGCCCCAAGAGACCCAGTACTTC. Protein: CASSLRPGPQETQYF.

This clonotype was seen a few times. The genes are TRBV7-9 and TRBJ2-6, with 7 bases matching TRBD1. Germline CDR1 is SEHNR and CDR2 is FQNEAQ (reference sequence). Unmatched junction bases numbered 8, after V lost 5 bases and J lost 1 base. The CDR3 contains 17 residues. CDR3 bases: TGTGCCAGCAGCCAAACAACAGGGGCGTCTGGGGCCAACGTCCTGACTTTC. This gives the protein CASSQTTGASGANVLTF.

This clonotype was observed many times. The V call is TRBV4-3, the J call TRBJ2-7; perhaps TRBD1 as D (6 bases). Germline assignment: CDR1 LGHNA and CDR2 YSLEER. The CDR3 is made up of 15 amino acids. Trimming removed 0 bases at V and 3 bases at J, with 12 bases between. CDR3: CASSQDVGGFYEQYF. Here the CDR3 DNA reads TGCGCCAGCAGCCAAGATGTAGGGGGATTCTACGAGCAGTACTTC.

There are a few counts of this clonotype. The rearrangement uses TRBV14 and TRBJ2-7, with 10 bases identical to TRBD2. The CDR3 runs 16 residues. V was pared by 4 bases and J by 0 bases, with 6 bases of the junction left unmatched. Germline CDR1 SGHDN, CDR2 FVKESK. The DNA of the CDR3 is TGTGCCAGCAGCCCTTTGACTAGCGGGTTCTCCTACGAGCAGTACTTC. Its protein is CASSPLTSGFSYEQYF.

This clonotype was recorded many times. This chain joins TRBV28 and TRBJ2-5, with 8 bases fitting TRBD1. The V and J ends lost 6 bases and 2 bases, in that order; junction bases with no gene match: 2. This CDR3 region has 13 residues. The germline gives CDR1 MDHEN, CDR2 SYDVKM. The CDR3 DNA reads TGTGCCAGCAGACGGACAGGGCAAGAGACCCAGTACTTC. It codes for CASRRTGQETQYF.

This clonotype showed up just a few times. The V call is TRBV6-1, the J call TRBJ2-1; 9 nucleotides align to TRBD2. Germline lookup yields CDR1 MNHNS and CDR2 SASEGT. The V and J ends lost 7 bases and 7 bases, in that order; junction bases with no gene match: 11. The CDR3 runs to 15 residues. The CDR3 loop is CASNGGREGLNEQFF. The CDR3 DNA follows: TGTGCCAGCAACGGGGGGCGGGAGGGCCTAAATGAGCAGTTCTTC.

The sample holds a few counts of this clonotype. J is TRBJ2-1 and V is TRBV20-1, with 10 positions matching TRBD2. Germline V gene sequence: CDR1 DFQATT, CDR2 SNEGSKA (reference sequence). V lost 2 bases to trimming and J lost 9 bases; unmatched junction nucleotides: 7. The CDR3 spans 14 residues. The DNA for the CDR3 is TGCAGTGCTAGATCTAGCGGGAGTATCGCTGAGCAGTTCTTC. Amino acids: CSARSSGSIAEQFF.

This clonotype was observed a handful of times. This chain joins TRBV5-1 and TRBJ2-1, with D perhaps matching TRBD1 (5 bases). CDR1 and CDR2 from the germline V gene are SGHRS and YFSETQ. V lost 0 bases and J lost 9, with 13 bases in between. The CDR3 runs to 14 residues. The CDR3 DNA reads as TGCGCCAGCAGCTTGGAGATTGGCAGGGCTGAGCAGTTCTTC. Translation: CASSLEIGRAEQFF.

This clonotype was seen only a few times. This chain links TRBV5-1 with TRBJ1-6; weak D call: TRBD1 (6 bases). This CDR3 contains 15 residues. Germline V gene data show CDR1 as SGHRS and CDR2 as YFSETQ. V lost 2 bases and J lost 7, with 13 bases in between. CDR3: CASSLRTAENSPLHF. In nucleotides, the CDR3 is TGCGCCAGCAGCTTAAGGACAGCCGAGAATTCACCCCTCCACTTT.

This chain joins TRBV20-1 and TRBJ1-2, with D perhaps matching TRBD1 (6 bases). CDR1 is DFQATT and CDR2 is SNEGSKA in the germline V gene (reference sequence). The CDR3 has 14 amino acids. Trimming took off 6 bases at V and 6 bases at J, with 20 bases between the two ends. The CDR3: CSAAVGHLTDGYTF. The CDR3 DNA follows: TGCAGTGCCGCTGTGGGACATCTGACGGATGGCTACACCTTC.

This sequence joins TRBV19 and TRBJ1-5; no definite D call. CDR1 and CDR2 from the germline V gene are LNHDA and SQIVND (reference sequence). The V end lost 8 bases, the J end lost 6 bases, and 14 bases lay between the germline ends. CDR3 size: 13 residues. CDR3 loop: CASSKGRTQPQHF. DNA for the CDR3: TGTGCCAGTTCGAAGGGTAGAACTCAGCCCCAGCATTTT.

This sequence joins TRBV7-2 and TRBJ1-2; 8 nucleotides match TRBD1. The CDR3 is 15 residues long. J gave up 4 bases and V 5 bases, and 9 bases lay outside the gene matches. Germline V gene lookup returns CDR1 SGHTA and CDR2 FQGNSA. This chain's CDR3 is CASSPTGTGLYGYTF. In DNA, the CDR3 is TGTGCCAGCAGCCCAACCGGGACAGGCCTCTATGGCTACACCTTC.

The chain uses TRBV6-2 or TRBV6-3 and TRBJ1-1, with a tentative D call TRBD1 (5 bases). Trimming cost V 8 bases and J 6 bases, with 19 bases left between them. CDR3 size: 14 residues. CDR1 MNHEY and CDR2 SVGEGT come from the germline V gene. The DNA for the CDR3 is TGTGCCAGCTATGCCTGGGGGGTAACGGCTGAAGCTTTCTTT. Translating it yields CASYAWGVTAEAFF.